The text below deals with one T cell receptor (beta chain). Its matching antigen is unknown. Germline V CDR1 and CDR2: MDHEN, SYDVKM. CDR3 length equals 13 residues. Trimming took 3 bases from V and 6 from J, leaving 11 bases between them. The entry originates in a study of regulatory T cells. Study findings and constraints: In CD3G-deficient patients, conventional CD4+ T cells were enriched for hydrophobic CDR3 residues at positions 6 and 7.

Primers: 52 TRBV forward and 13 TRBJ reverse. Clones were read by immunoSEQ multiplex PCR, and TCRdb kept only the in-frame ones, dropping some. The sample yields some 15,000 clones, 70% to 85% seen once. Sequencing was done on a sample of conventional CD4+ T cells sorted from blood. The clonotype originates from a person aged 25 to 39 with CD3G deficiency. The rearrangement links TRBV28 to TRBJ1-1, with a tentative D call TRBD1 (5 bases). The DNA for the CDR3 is TGTGCCAGCAGTTTTCAATGGGGGTCTGAAGCTTTCTTT. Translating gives CASSFQWGSEAFF.